This TCR beta chain stems from a study of T cells in Graves' hyperthyroidism and ophthalmopathy. A lack of ophthalmopathy progression within 18 months defined stable Graves' hyperthyroidism. Lactation, pregnancy, other autoimmune disease or uncontrolled infection led to exclusion of patients. Fresh peripheral blood, about 9.6 ml, yielded the PBMCs. Looked up from germline, CDR1 is LNHDA and CDR2 is SQIVND (reference sequence). Between the trimmed V and J ends, which lost 8 bases and 0 bases, there was a span of 22 bases. The CDR3 covers 18 residues. The TCR beta CDR3 regions underwent amplification using RNA transcripts as the source. A first-round RT-PCR of the TCR CDR3 used the HTBI primer set. From the multiplex PCR reads, TCRdb called clonotypes with MiXCR, one entry per CDR3 protein. The sample has 550,000 to 800,000 distinct CDR3 sequences; about 18% are singletons.

V gene TRBV19 combines with J gene TRBJ2-2, with a weak D call TRBD2 (6 bases). What was sequenced was blood. The receptor was isolated from a man aged 50 to 60 with Graves' hyperthyroidism. CDR3: CASVDSRRGSANTGELFF. The CDR3 DNA reads as TGTGCCAGTGTGGACTCTAGGCGGGGAAGCGCGAACACCGGGGAGCTGTTTTTT.